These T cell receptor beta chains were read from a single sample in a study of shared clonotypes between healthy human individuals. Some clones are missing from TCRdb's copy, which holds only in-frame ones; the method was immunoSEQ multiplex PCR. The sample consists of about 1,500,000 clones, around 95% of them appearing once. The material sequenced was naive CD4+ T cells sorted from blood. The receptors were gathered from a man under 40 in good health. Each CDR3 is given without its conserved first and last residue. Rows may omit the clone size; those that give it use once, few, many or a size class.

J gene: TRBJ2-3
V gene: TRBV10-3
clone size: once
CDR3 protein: AIRALGADYTDTQY

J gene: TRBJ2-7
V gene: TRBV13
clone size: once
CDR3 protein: ASSLAGDSYEQY

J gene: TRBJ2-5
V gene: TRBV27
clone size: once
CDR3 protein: ASSLFWRQETQY

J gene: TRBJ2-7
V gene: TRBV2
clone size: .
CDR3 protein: ASRTDSYEQY

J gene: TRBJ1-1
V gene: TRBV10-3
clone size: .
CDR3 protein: AISGTANTEAF

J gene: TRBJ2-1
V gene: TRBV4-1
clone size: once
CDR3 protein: ASSQAMGLAGVGNEQF

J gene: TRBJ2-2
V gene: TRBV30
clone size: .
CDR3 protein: AWRGGTNTGELF

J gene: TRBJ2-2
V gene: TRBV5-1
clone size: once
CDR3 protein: ASSLVGLATGELF

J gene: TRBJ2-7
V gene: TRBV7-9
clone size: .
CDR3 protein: ASSSPPGQGAHEQY

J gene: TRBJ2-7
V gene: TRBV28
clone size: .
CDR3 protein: ASRPGTGAEQY

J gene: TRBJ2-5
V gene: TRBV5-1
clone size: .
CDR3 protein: ASSLGGTMEETQY

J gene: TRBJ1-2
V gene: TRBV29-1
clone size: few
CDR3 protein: SADRAYGYT

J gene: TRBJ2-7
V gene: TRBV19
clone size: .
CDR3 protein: ASTTGGSSYEQY

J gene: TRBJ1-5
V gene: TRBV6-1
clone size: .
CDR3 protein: ASSDGGQAGNQPQH

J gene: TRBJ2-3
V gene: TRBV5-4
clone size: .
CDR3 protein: ASSSMRDISTDTQY

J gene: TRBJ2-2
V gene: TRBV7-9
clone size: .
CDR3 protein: ASSLAGTVNTGELF

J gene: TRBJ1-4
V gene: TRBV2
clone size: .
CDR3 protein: ASSDRNRGHEKLF

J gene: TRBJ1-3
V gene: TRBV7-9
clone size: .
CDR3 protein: ASSLVVGVGNTIY

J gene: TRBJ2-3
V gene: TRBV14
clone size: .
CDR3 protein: ASSLGDTQY

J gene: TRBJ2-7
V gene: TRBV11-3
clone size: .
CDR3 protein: ASSSLGTSDEQY

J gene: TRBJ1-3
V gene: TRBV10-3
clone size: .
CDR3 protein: AISAQGGGNTIY

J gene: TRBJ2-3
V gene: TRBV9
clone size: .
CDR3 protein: ASRDSGGTQY

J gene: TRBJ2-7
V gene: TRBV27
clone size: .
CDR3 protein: ASSQTSGRAVEQY

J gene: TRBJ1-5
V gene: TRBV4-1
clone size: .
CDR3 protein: ASSQEPSAAQGVEQPQH

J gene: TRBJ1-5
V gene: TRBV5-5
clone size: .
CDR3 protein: ASSLVRGGQPQH

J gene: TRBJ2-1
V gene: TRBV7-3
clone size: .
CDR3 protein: ASSLSAGGYNEQF

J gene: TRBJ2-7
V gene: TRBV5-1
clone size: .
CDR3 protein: ASSPTSVIQDYEQY

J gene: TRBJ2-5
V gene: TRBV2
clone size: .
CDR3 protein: ASSEYRGNQETQY

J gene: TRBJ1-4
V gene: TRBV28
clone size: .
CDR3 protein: ASSSTGTANEKLF

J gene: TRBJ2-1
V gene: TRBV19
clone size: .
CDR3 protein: ASSIVKGRNNEQF

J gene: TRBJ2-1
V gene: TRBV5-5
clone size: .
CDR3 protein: ASSFPAGGKDLSSYNEQF

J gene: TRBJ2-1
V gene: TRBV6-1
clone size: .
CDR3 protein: ASLPGPSYNEQF

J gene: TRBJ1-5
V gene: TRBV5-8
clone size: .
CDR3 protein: ASSFGRASNQPQH

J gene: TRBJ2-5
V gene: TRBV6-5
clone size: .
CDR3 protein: ASRAGGLETQY

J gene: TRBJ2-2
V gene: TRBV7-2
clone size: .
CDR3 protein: ASFQDRGRFNTGELF

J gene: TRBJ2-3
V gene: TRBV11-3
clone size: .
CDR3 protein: ASSLRTGLGTDTQY

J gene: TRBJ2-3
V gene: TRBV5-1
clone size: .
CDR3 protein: ASSLWTGGTDTQY

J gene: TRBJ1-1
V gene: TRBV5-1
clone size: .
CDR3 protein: ASSLLPGGGTEAF

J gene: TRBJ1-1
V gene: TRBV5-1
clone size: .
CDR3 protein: ASSLFGGIPNTEAF

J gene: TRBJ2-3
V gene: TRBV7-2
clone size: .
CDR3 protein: ASSGWVGVTDTQY

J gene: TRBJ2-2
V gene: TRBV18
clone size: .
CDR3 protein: ASSLMGSPNTGELF

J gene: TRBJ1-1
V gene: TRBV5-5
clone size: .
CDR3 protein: ASSLRGPGGSTEAF

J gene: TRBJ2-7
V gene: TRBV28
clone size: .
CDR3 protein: ASSLSAGTASSYEQY

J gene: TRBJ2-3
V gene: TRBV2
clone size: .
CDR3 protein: ASSEAQGAQY

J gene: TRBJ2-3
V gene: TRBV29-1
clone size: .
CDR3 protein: SVHKTSGMIRTDTQY

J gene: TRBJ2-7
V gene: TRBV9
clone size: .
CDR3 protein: ASRETENSYEQY

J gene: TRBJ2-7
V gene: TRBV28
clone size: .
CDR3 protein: ASSLGGTGSVYEQY

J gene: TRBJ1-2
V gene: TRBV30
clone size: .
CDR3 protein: AWRFAGSGYT

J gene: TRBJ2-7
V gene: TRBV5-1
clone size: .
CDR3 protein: ASSFLDSATYEQY

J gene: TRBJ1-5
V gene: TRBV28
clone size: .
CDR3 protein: ASSPPVGGVQPQH

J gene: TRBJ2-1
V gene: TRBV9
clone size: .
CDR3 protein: ASSPRGGTSGRGNEQF

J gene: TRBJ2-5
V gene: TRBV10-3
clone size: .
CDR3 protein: AISEAGGPGTQY

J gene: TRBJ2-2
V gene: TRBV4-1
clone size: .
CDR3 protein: ASSQERVWGGPGELF

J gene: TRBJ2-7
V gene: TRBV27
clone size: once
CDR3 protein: ASSGRLAGSEQY

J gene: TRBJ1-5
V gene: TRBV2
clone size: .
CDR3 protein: ASSRYTGDNQPQH

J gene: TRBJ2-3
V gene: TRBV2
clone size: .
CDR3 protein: ATKRPLAGADTQY

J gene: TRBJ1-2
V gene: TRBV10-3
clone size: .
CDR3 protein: AISEGRGNGYT

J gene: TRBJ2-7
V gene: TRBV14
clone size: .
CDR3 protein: ASSQETWDSTGEQY

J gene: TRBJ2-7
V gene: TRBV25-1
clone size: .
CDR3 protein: ASSESGGYEQY